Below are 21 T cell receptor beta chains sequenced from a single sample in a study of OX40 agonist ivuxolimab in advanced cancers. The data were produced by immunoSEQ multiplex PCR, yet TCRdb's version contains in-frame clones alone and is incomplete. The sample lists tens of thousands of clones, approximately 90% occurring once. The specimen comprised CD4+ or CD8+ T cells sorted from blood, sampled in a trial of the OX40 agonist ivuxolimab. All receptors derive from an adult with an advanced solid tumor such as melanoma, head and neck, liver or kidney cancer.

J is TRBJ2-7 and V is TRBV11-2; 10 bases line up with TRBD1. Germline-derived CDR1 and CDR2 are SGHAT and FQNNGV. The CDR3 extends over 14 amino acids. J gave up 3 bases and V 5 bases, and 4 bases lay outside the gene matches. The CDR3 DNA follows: TGTGCCAGCAGCGCTAGGACAGGGGGCTACGAGCAGTACTTC. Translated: CASSARTGGYEQYF.

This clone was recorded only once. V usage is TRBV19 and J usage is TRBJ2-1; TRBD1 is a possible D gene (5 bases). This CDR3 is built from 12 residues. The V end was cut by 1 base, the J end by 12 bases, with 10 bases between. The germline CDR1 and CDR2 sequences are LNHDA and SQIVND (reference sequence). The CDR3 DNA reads TGTGCCAGTAGTATAGGACAGTCGGGGCAGTTCTTC. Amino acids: CASSIGQSGQFF.

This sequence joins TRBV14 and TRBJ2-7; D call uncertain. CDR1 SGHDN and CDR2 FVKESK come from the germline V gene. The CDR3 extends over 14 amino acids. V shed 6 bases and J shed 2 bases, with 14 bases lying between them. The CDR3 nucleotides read TGTGCCAGCAGGGGCCGAGACTTCCCCTACGAGCAGTACTTC. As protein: CASRGRDFPYEQYF.

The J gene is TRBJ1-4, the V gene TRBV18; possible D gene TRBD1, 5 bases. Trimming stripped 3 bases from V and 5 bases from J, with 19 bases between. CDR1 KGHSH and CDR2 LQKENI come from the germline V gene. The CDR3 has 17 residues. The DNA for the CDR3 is TGTGCCAGCTCACCGCAGGGACTTTGGATATTAAATGAAAAACTGTTTTTT. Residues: CASSPQGLWILNEKLFF.

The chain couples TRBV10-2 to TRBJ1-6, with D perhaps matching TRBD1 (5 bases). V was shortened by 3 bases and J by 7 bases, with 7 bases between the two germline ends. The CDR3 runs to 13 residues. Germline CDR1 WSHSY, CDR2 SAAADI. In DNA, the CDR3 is TGCGCCAGCAGTGATCAGGGCAATTCACCCCTCCACTTT. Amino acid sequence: CASSDQGNSPLHF.

The CDR3, as DNA: TGCAGCGTTGGGACAGGGGGCATGTCAGATACGCAGTATTTT. Protein product: CSVGTGGMSDTQYF. The chain couples TRBV29-1 to TRBJ2-3; 11 nucleotides match TRBD1. This CDR3 comprises 14 residues. With V trimmed by 4 bases and J by 4 bases, 4 bases remained unmatched. Germline lookup yields CDR1 SQVTM and CDR2 ANQGSEA.

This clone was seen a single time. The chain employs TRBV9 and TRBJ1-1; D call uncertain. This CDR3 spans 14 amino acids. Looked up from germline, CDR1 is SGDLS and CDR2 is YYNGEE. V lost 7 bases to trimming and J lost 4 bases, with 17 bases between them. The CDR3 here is CASDPEGSSTEAFF. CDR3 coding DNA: TGTGCCAGCGACCCCGAGGGCAGTAGCACTGAAGCTTTCTTT.

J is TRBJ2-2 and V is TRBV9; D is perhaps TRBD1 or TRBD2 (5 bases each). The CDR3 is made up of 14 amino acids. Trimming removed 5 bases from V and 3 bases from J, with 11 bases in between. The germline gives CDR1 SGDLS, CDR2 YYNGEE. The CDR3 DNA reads TGTGCCAGCAGTGTCAGGGAGTACACCGGGGAGCTGTTTTTT. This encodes CASSVREYTGELFF. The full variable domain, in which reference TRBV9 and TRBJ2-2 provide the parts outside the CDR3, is DSGVTQTPKHLITATGQRVTLRCSPRSGDLSVYWYQQSLDQGLQFLIQYYNGEERAKGNILERFSAQQFPDLHSELNLSSLELGDSALYFCASSVREYTGELFFGEGSRLTVL.

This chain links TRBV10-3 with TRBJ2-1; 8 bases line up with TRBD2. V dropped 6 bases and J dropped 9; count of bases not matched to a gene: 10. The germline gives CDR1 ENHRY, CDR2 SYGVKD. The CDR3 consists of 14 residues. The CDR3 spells CAISPAGASSEQFF. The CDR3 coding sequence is TGTGCCATCAGCCCAGCGGGAGCTAGTAGTGAGCAGTTCTTC.

The DNA of the CDR3 is TGTGCCAGCAGGGGACAGGGGGCGGTCGGGGAGCTGTTTTTT. The encoded protein is CASRGQGAVGELFF. The chain has TRBV2 and TRBJ2-2; TRBD1 matches at 12 bases. Trimming removed 6 bases from V and 7 bases from J; junction bases left unmatched: 3. Germline CDR1 is SNHLY and CDR2 is FYNNEI. This CDR3 has 14 residues.

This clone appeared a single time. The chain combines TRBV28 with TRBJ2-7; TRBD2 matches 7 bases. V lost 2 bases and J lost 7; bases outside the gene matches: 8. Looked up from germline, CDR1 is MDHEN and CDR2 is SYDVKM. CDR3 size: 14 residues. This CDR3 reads CASSLSWGGREQYF. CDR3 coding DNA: TGTGCCAGCAGTTTAAGTTGGGGAGGGCGAGAGCAGTACTTC.

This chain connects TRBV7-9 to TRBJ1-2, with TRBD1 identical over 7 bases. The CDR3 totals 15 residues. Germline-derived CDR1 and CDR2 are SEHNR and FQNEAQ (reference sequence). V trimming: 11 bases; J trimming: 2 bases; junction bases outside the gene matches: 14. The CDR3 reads CAVTLQGIFNYGYTF. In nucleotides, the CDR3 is TGTGCCGTAACATTACAGGGGATATTCAACTATGGCTACACCTTC.

Written as DNA, the CDR3 is TGTGCCAGCAGCTCCGCCGCCTACGAGCAGTACTTC. Its translation is CASSSAAYEQYF. J is TRBJ2-7 and V is TRBV7-9; no clear D gene. CDR3 length: 12 amino acids. V shed 4 bases and J shed 2 bases, with 6 bases lying between them. Germline loops: CDR1 SEHNR, CDR2 FQNEAQ (reference sequence).

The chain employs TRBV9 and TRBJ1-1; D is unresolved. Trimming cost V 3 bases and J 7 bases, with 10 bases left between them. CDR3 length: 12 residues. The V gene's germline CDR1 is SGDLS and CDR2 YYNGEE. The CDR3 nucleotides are TGTGCCAGCAGCGCCGACGGGTATGAAGCTTTCTTT. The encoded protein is CASSADGYEAFF.

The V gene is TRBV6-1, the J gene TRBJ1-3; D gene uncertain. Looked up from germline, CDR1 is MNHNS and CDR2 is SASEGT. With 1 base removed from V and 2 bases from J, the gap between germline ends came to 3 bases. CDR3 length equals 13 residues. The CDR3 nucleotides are TGTGCCAGCAGTGAAGTAGCTGGAAACACCATATATTTT. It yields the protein CASSEVAGNTIYF.

This chain's CDR3 is CASSVFGLAGDYNEQFF. The CDR3 region has the DNA TGTGCCAGCAGCGTATTTGGACTAGCGGGGGACTACAATGAGCAGTTCTTC. The chain joins TRBV9 to TRBJ2-1; 13 nucleotides align to TRBD2. This CDR3 is built from 17 residues. CDR1 is SGDLS, CDR2 YYNGEE, per germline. V lost 1 base and J lost 3; bases outside the gene matches: 4. The variable domain in full, completed from reference TRBV9 and TRBJ2-1, reads DSGVTQTPKHLITATGQRVTLRCSPRSGDLSVYWYQQSLDQGLQFLIQYYNGEERAKGNILERFSAQQFPDLHSELNLSSLELGDSALYFCASSVFGLAGDYNEQFFGPGTRLTVL.

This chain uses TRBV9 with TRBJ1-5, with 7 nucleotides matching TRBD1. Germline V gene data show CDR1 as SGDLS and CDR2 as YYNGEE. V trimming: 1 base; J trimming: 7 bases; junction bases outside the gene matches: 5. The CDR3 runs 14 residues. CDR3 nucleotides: TGTGCCAGCAGCGTAATCACAGGGGACCAGCCCCAGCATTTT. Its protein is CASSVITGDQPQHF. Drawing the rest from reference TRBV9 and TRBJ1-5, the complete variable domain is DSGVTQTPKHLITATGQRVTLRCSPRSGDLSVYWYQQSLDQGLQFLIQYYNGEERAKGNILERFSAQQFPDLHSELNLSSLELGDSALYFCASSVITGDQPQHFGDGTRLSIL.

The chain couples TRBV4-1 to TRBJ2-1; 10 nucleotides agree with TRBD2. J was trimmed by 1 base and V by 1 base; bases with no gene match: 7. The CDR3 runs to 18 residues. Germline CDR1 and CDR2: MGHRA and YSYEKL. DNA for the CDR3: TGCGCCAGCAGCCAAGCCAGCGGGGGGGCCGGGTCCTACAATGAGCAGTTCTTC. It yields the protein CASSQASGGAGSYNEQFF.

CDR3 protein: CASTQTGGVAEAFF. CDR3 nucleotide sequence: TGTGCCAGCACACAGACAGGGGGAGTCGCTGAAGCTTTCTTT. The gene calls are TRBV6-1 and TRBJ1-1; 9 nucleotides match TRBD1. V was pared by 7 bases and J by 6 bases, with 9 bases of the junction left unmatched. CDR1 and CDR2 (germline): MNHNS, SASEGT. The CDR3 sequence is 14 residues long.

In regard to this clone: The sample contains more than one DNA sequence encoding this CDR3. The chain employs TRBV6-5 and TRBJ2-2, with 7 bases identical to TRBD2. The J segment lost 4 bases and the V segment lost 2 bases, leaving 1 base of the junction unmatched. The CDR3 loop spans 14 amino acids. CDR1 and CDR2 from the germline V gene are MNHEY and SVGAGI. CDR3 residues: CASSYGGGTGELFF. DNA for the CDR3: TGTGCCAGCAGTTACGGGGGGGGCACCGGGGAGCTGTTTTTT.

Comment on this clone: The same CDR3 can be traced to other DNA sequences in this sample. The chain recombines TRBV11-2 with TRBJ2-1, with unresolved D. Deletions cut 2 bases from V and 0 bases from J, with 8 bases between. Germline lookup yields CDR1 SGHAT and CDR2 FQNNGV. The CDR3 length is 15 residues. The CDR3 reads CASSLSPSSYNEQFF. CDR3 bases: TGTGCCAGCAGCTTATCTCCGAGCTCCTACAATGAGCAGTTCTTC.